Listed below are T cell receptor beta chains from one sample, sequenced in a study of T cell responses to AZD1222 COVID-19 vaccine. Only in-frame clones appear in the TCRdb table, and some are missing; sequencing was by immunoSEQ multiplex PCR. The table lists about 150,000 clones, about 90% of them singletons. The material sequenced was peripheral blood, taken 28 days after the second AZD1222 dose. Receptors were obtained from an adult who received the AZD1222 COVID-19 vaccine. Each CDR3 is given with its conserved first and last residue. The D gene is left open where the match is weak. Clone size is not always given. Where it is, it says once, few, many or a class for expanded clones.

.	TRBV18	TRBD1	TRBJ1-6	TGTGCCAGCTCACCTCCCGGGACAGGCGATAATTCACCCCTCCACTTT	CASSPPGTGDNSPLHF
.	TRBV7-9	.	TRBJ1-1	TGTGCCAGCAGCCAGAAATCGCGGGGCGGCACTGAAGCTTTCTTT	CASSQKSRGGTEAFF
.	TRBV5-4	.	TRBJ1-3	TGTGCCAGCAGCTCGAAGGACCTGCCTGCCTCTGGAAACACCATATATTTT	CASSSKDLPASGNTIYF
.	TRBV19	TRBD1	TRBJ1-4	TGTGCCAGTAGTCGCGGGACAGCCTATGGGGAACTGTTTTTT	CASSRGTAYGELFF
.	TRBV7-9	TRBD1	TRBJ2-5	TGTGCCAGCAGCTTAGCGCCGGAACAGGGGAAAGAGACCCAGTACTTC	CASSLAPEQGKETQYF
.	TRBV12-2	.	TRBJ1-6	TGTGCAAGTCGCTTAGACGAGAGACAGGGAAGCTCCTATAATTCACCCCTCCACTTT	CASRLDERQGSSYNSPLHF
.	TRBV27	.	TRBJ2-1	TGTGCCAGCAAGGAGCGCGGGTCCCTTGGCAATGAGCAGTTCTTC	CASKERGSLGNEQFF
.	TRBV20-1	TRBD1	TRBJ1-2	TGCAGTGTGGGACAGGTCTATGGCTACACCTTC	CSVGQVYGYTF
.	TRBV27	.	TRBJ1-2	TGTGCCAGCAGTTTATTTTACAGGGTGGGGCATGGCTACACCTTC	CASSLFYRVGHGYTF
.	TRBV5-1	.	TRBJ1-2	TGCGCCAGCAGCTCCCCGAGCGCCGGAACCTATGGCTACACCTTC	CASSSPSAGTYGYTF
few	TRBV5-6	.	TRBJ1-5	TGTGCCAGCAGCTTGCGTGGGGCTAGCAATCAGCCCCAGCATTTT	CASSLRGASNQPQHF
.	TRBV6-5	.	TRBJ2-2	TGTGCCAGCAGCATTGGACAGTGGGCCGGGGAGCTGTTTTTT	CASSIGQWAGELFF
.	TRBV7-2	.	TRBJ2-7	TGTGCCAGCAGCGCTACGGACGGGGGGCCCTACGAGCAGTACTTC	CASSATDGGPYEQYF
.	TRBV11-2	TRBD1	TRBJ1-2	TGTGCCAGCAGCTTAGACCAGGGGGCGGATGGCTACACCTTC	CASSLDQGADGYTF
once	TRBV4-1	TRBD2	TRBJ2-3	TGCGCCAGCAGCCAAGTTTTAGCGGGAGGGATTAGCACAGATACGCAGTATTTT	CASSQVLAGGISTDTQYF
.	TRBV27	TRBD2	TRBJ2-7	TGTGCCAGCAAACGTCTAGCGGACTACGAGCAGTACTTC	CASKRLADYEQYF
.	TRBV3-1/TRBV3-2	TRBD1	TRBJ1-3	TGTGCCAGCAGCGGGACAGGGCAAGGAAACACCATATATTTT	CASSGTGQGNTIYF
.	TRBV6-4	.	TRBJ2-2	TGTGCCAGCAGCTCAAGAGGGGACACCGGGGAGCTGTTTTTT	CASSSRGDTGELFF
.	TRBV6-5	TRBD1	TRBJ1-6	TGTGCCGGACGCTGGACAGGGAATAATTCACCCCTCCACTTT	CAGRWTGNNSPLHF
.	TRBV21-1	.	TRBJ2-2	TGTGCCAGAAAGAGATCCTCGGGACACAACACCGGGGAGCTGTTTTTT	CARKRSSGHNTGELFF
.	TRBV28	.	TRBJ1-4	TGTGCCAGCAGGGCGGAGGTTAATGAAAAACTGTTTTTT	CASRAEVNEKLFF
once	TRBV7-2	TRBD2	TRBJ2-7	TGTGCCAGCAGCCAAACGGCTAGCGGGATTTACGAGCAGTACTTC	CASSQTASGIYEQYF
.	TRBV7-2	TRBD2	TRBJ2-2	TGTGCCAGCAGCTTCCAGGCACTAGCGGGAGCCGGGAACACCGGGGAGCTGTTTTTT	CASSFQALAGAGNTGELFF
.	TRBV18	TRBD1	TRBJ1-2	TGTGCCAGCTCACCACTACAGGGGGGCTACACCTTC	CASSPLQGGYTF
.	TRBV6-5	.	TRBJ2-3	TGTGCCAGCAGTCGCCTGGCGGGGACAGATACGCAGTATTTT	CASSRLAGTDTQYF
.	TRBV29-1	.	TRBJ1-4	TGCAGCGTTGGTCTGAGAACTAATGAAAAACTGTTTTTT	CSVGLRTNEKLFF
.	TRBV7-3	.	TRBJ2-1	TGTGCCAGCAGCTTACCCGGAAGCTCCTACAATGAGCAGTTCTTC	CASSLPGSSYNEQFF
.	TRBV6-5	.	TRBJ1-2	TGTGCCAGCGCCGGCGGGGCATCGCTTCATGGCTACACCTTC	CASAGGASLHGYTF
.	TRBV6-4	.	TRBJ1-6	TGTGCCAGCAAAGAATCCGGGGCCGAGGCATCACCCCTCCACTTT	CASKESGAEASPLHF